The rows below give T cell receptor beta chains drawn from one sample of a study of T cells in localized non-small cell lung cancer. Generated by immunoSEQ multiplex PCR, the TCRdb table keeps only in-frame clones and is missing some. The sample has roughly 7,300 clones; about 90% are singletons. The sequencing used peripheral blood mononuclear cells, collected before any cancer treatment. The source is a male donor at least 60 years old with stage II lung adenocarcinoma. Each CDR3 is given with its conserved first and last residue. The order of the fields is V gene, CDR3 length, D gene, J gene, CDR3 DNA, CDR3 protein. The D gene is left open where the match is weak.

>TRBV5-1|13|NA|TRBJ1-5
TGCGCCAGCAGCCCGGATCCCGTCCAGCCCCAGCATTTT
CASSPDPVQPQHF
>TRBV7-5|17|NA|TRBJ1-2
TGTGCCAGAAGCTTAGAAACAGAGTCCCCCGCTAACTATGGCTACACCTTC
CARSLETESPANYGYTF
>TRBV27|14|NA|TRBJ2-1
TGTGCCAGCAGTTTACGTAGCTTAGGACAGACCTTGTTCTTC
CASSLRSLGQTLFF
>TRBV5-4|15|NA|TRBJ1-5
TGTGCCAGCAGCCTCATGGGGGGTCGCAATCAGCCCCAGCATTTT
CASSLMGGRNQPQHF
>TRBV4-2|18|NA|TRBJ2-2
TGTGCCAGCAGCCAAGATCGTTTATTGGAGATTCGAGCCGGGGAGCTGTTTTTT
CASSQDRLLEIRAGELFF
>TRBV5-8|12|NA|TRBJ2-1
TGTGCCAGCAGCTTTCTTCGCGCTGAGCAGTTCTTC
CASSFLRAEQFF
>TRBV5-1|14|NA|TRBJ1-3
TGCGCCAGCAGCCGGGGGCAAGATGGAAACACCATATATTTT
CASSRGQDGNTIYF
>TRBV7-9|14|NA|TRBJ2-3
TGTGCCAGCAGCCTGCAGCTTAGCACAGATACGCAGTATTTT
CASSLQLSTDTQYF
>TRBV7-3|18|NA|TRBJ2-3
TGTGCCAGCAGTTTGACGAGGGGCGGTCTGGGGGGTACAGATACGCAGTATTTT
CASSLTRGGLGGTDTQYF
>TRBV7-2|14|NA|TRBJ1-3
TGTGCCAGCCTACTAGATCGCTCTGGAAACACCATATATTTT
CASLLDRSGNTIYF
>TRBV15|16|NA|TRBJ1-2
TGTGCCACCAGCAGAGACTACCTAGACAGGCGCTATGGCTACACCTTC
CATSRDYLDRRYGYTF
>TRBV7-9|15|NA|TRBJ1-6
TGTGCCAGCAGCTTAGGCGAAGTGAGGGTTTCACCCCTCCACTTT
CASSLGEVRVSPLHF
>TRBV10-1|12|NA|TRBJ1-6
TGCGCCAGCAGTGATGAACCTTTGCCCCTCCACTTT
CASSDEPLPLHF
>TRBV27|13|NA|TRBJ1-2
TGTGCCAGCAGATCGCGATCGAACTATGGCTACACCTTC
CASRSRSNYGYTF
>TRBV7-8|16|NA|TRBJ2-1
TGTGCCAGCAGCTACAGGAGGGGGGAGGGAGACAATGAGCAGTTCTTC
CASSYRRGEGDNEQFF
>TRBV5-5|14|NA|TRBJ1-5
TGTGCCAGCAGCTTCGCAGGGTCAAGTCAGCCCCAGCATTTT
CASSFAGSSQPQHF
>TRBV30|14|NA|TRBJ1-6
TGTGCCTGGAGTGGTTGGGACGGGAATTCACCCCTCCACTTT
CAWSGWDGNSPLHF
>TRBV25-1|15|TRBD1|TRBJ1-3
TGTGCCAGCAGTGTGACAGGGGATCACGGAAACACCATATATTTT
CASSVTGDHGNTIYF
>TRBV7-8|11|NA|TRBJ2-1
TGTGCCAGCGAGGACTACCGCGAGCAGTTCTTC
CASEDYREQFF
>TRBV18|17|NA|TRBJ1-1
TGTGCCAGCTCACGCCTACCGGTGGGGGAACCGAACACTGAAGCTTTCTTT
CASSRLPVGEPNTEAFF
>TRBV7-2|12|NA|TRBJ2-7
TGTGCCAGCAGCTTAGAGTCGTCAGGGCTGTACTTC
CASSLESSGLYF
>TRBV7-2|15|NA|TRBJ2-7
TGTGCCAGCAGCCCGACTCCCTCCTACTCCTACGAGCAGTACTTC
CASSPTPSYSYEQYF
>TRBV29-1|11|NA|TRBJ2-7
TGCAGCGTTGTTACTGAATACGAGCAGTACTTC
CSVVTEYEQYF
>TRBV5-1|16|TRBD2|TRBJ2-7
TGCGCCAGCAGCAGGACCCGGGGGGGGGAGGGCTACGAGCAGTACTTC
CASSRTRGGEGYEQYF
>TRBV27|15|TRBD1|TRBJ1-1
TGTGCCAGCAGCCTCGGACAGGGGGTGAACACTGAAGCTTTCTTT
CASSLGQGVNTEAFF
>TRBV7-9|14|NA|TRBJ1-6
TGTGCCAGCAGCCCTCGGGTGCTGAATTCACCCCTCCACTTT
CASSPRVLNSPLHF
>TRBV19|17|TRBD2|TRBJ2-1
TGTGCCAGTAGTGGGCTAGGCTGGCTAGCGGGGGGCAATGAGCAGTTCTTC
CASSGLGWLAGGNEQFF
>TRBV18|16|NA|TRBJ1-3
TGTGCCAGCTCACCACCGATGGGGGGATATGGAAACACCATATATTTT
CASSPPMGGYGNTIYF
>TRBV9|15|NA|TRBJ1-4
TGTGCCAGCAGCCTATCCGGGGGTCGGGATGAAAAACTGTTTTTT
CASSLSGGRDEKLFF
>TRBV5-4|15|TRBD2|TRBJ2-3
TGTGCCAGCAGCGCGAGCGGGGGGGCCGCAGATACGCAGTATTTT
CASSASGGAADTQYF
>TRBV5-4|13|NA|TRBJ2-3
TGTGCCAGCAGCTCGAGGGGAACAGATACGCAGTATTTT
CASSSRGTDTQYF
>TRBV4-3|15|TRBD1|TRBJ1-2
TGCGCCAGCAGCCCGAAGGGGACAGGGAACTATGGCTACACCTTC
CASSPKGTGNYGYTF
>TRBV7-2|16|NA|TRBJ1-5
TGTGCCAGCAGCTTAAATCTACAGGGAACTCGTCAGCCCCAGCATTTT
CASSLNLQGTRQPQHF
>TRBV4-2|18|NA|TRBJ2-5
TGTGCCAGCAGCCAAGATTCCTCCCAGGGCTTGTACCAAGAGACCCAGTACTTC
CASSQDSSQGLYQETQYF
>TRBV5-4|14|NA|TRBJ2-5
TGTGCCAGCAGCTTTGAGTCGGGGAAGGAGACCCAGTACTTC
CASSFESGKETQYF
>TRBV6-4|12|NA|TRBJ1-1
TGTGCCAGCAGTGACGGGGTGACTGAAGCTTTCTTT
CASSDGVTEAFF
>TRBV19|15|NA|TRBJ1-4
TGTGCCAGTATTGAGGGCGGGAAGACTAATGAAAAACTGTTTTTT
CASIEGGKTNEKLFF
>TRBV7-9|14|NA|TRBJ2-7
TGTGCCAGCAGCTTTGGGACATTGCCCTACGAGCAGTACTTC
CASSFGTLPYEQYF
>TRBV29-1|14|NA|TRBJ2-6
TGCAGCGTTAACGGGGCCTCTGGGGCCAACGTCCTGACTTTC
CSVNGASGANVLTF
>TRBV10-3|16|NA|TRBJ2-1
TGTGCCATCAGTTCCCCCCAGGCACACGTAAACAATGAGCAGTTCTTC
CAISSPQAHVNNEQFF